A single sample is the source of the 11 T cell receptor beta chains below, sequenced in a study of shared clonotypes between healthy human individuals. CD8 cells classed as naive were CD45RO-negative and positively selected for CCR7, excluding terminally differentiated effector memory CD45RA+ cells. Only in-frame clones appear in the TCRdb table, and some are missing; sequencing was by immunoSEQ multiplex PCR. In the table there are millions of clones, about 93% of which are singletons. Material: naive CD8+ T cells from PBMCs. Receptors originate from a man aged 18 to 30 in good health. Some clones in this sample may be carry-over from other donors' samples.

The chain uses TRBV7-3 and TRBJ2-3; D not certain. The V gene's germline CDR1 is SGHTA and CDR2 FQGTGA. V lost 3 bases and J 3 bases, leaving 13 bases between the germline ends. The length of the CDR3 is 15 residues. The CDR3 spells CASSFGVGRTDTQYF. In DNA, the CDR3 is TGTGCCAGCAGCTTTGGGGTGGGAAGGACAGATACGCAGTATTTT.

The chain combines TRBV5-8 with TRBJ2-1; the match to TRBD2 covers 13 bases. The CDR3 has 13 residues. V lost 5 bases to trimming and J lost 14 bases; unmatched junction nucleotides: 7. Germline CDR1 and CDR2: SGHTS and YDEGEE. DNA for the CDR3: TGTGCCAGCAGTACAGGACTAGCGGGAGTTAAGTTCTTC. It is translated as CASSTGLAGVKFF.

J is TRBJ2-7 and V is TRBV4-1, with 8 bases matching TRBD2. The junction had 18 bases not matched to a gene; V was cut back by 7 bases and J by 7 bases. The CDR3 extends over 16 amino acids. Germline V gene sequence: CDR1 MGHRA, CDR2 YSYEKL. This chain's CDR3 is CASTYPRRGGREEQYF. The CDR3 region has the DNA TGCGCCAGCACCTACCCGAGACGGGGGGGGCGGGAGGAGCAGTACTTC.

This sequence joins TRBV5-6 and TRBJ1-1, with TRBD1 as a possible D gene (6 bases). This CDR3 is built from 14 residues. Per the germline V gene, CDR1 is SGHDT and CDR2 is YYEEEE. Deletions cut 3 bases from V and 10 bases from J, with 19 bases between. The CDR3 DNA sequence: TGTGCCAGCAGCTCAAGACCTACAGGGATGGGAGCTTTCTTT. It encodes CASSSRPTGMGAFF. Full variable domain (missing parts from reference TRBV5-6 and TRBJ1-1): DAGVTQSPTHLIKTRGQQVTLRCSPKSGHDTVSWYQQALGQGPQFIFQYYEEEERQRGNFPDRFSGHQFPNYSSELNVNALLLGDSALYLCASSSRPTGMGAFFGQGTRLTVV.

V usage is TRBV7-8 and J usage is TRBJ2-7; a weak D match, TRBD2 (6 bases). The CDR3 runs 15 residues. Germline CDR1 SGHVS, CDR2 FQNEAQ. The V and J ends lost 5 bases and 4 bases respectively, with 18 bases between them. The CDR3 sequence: CASSTRGGRKYEQYF. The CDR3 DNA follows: TGTGCCAGCAGCACCCGCGGAGGGCGAAAATACGAGCAGTACTTC.

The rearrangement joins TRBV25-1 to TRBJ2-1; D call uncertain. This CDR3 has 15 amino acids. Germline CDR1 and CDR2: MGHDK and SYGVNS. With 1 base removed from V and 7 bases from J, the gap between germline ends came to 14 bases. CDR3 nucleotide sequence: TGTGCCAGCAGTGAATGGTCTGACTCTTATAATGAGCAGTTCTTC. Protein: CASSEWSDSYNEQFF. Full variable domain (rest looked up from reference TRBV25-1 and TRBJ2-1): EADIYQTPRYLVIGTGKKITLECSQTMGHDKMYWYQQDPGMELHLIHYSYGVNSTEKGDLSSESTVSRIRTEHFPLTLESARPSHTSQYLCASSEWSDSYNEQFFGPGTRLTVL.

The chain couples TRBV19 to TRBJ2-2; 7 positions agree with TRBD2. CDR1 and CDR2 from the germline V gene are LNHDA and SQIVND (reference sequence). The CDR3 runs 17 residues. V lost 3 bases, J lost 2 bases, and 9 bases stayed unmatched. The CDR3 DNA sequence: TGTGCCAGTAGTATGGATTTCGAGCGGGGAAACACCGGGGAGCTGTTTTTT. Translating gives CASSMDFERGNTGELFF. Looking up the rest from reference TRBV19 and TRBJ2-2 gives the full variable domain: DGGITQSPKYLFRKEGQNVTLSCEQNLNHDAMYWYRQDPGQGLRLIYYSQIVNDFQKGDIAEGYSVSREKKESFPLTVTSAQKNPTAFYLCASSMDFERGNTGELFFGEGSRLTVL.

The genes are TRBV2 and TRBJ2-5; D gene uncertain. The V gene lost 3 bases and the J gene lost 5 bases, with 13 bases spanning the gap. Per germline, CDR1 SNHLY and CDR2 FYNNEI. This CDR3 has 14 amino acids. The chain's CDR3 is CASSDVRVGETQYF. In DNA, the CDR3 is TGTGCCAGCAGTGACGTTAGGGTTGGGGAGACCCAGTACTTC.

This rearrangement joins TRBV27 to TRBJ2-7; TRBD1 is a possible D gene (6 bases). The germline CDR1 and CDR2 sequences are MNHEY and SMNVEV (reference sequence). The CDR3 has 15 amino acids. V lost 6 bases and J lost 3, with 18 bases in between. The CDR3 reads CASSPTKARGYEQYF. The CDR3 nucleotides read TGTGCCAGCAGCCCTACCAAGGCCAGGGGCTACGAGCAGTACTTC.

The CDR3 sequence is CASSFIGTSGTYEQYF. The CDR3 DNA sequence: TGTGCCAGCAGTTTTATAGGGACTAGCGGTACCTACGAGCAGTACTTC. The V and J genes are TRBV27 and TRBJ2-7, with TRBD2 matching over 11 bases. Germline V gives CDR1 MNHEY, CDR2 SMNVEV (reference sequence). The V and J ends lost 3 bases and 2 bases, in that order; junction bases with no gene match: 6. The CDR3 contains 16 residues.

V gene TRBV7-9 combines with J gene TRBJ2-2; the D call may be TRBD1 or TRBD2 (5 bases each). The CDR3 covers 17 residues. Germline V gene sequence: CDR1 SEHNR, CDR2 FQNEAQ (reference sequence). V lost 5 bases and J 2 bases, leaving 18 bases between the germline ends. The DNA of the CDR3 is TGTGCCAGCAGCCCCCCCGGTGTGAGGGGTAACACCGGGGAGCTGTTTTTT. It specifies CASSPPGVRGNTGELFF.